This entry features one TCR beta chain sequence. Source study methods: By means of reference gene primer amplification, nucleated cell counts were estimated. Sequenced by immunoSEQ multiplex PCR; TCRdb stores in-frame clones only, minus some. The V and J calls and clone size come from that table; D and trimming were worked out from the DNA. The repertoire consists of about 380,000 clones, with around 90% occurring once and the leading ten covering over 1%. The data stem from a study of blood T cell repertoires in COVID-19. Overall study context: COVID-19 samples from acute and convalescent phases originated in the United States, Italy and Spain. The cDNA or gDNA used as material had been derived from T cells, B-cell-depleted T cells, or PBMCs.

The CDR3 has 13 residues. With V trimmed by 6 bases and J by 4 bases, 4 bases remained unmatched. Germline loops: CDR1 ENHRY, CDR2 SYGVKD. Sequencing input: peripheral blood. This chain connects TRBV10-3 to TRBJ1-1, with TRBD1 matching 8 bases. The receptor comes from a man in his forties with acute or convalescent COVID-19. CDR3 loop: CAIRGQGLTEAFF. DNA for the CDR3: TGTGCCATCAGAGGACAGGGCCTCACTGAAGCTTTCTTT.